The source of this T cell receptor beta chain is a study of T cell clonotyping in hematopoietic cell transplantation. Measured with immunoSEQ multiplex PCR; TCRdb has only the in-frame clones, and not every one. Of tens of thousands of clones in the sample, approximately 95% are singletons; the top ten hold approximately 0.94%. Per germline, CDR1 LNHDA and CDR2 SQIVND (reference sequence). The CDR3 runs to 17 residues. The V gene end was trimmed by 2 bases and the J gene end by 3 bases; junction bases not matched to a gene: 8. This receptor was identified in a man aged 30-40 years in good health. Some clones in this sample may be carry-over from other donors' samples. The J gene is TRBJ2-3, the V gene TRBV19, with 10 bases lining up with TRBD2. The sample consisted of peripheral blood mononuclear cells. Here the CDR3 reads CASSIWSGRAGTDTQYF. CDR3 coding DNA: TGTGCCAGTAGTATATGGAGCGGGAGGGCCGGGACAGATACGCAGTATTTT. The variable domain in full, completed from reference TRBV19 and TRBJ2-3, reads DGGITQSPKYLFRKEGQNVTLSCEQNLNHDAMYWYRQDPGQGLRLIYYSQIVNDFQKGDIAEGYSVSREKKESFPLTVTSAQKNPTAFYLCASSIWSGRAGTDTQYFGPGTRLTVL.